This T cell receptor (beta chain) appears in the sequencing data of a study of beta chain features in type 1 diabetes. The sequenced template was cDNA made from the entire isolated RNA. Sequencing used immunoSEQ multiplex PCR; TCRdb keeps in-frame clones, though not all of them. The sample has some 240,000 clones, approximately 11% seen once. This clone occurred a few times. This CDR3 is built from 15 residues. V lost 3 bases and J lost 2; bases outside the gene matches: 4. Germline CDR1 is SGHTA and CDR2 is FQGNSA. The sequenced material came from central memory CD4+ T cells from blood. This sequence originates from a young man in good health. V usage is TRBV7-2 and J usage is TRBJ1-3; 7 nucleotides match TRBD1. The DNA for the CDR3 is TGTGCCAGCAGCTTCGCAGGGGGTACTGGAAACACCATATATTTT. It yields the protein CASSFAGGTGNTIYF. Drawing the rest from reference TRBV7-2 and TRBJ1-3, the complete variable domain is GAGVSQSPSNKVTEKGKDVELRCDPISGHTALYWYRQSLGQGLEFLIYFQGNSAPDKSGLPSDRFSAERTGGSVSTLTIQRTQQEDSAVYLCASSFAGGTGNTIYFGEGSWLTVV.